Following are 13 T cell receptor beta chains from one sample sequenced in a study of blood T cell repertoires in COVID-19. Method: immunoSEQ multiplex PCR; TCRdb's copy keeps in-frame clones and lacks some. This sample has about 220,000 clones; about four fifths occur once, and the top ten carry approximately 4.8%. Sequencing used PBMCs or T cells enriched from blood (not recorded which). The source of these receptors is a woman aged 45 to 65 who had been exposed to COVID-19.

This chain joins TRBV7-2 and TRBJ2-5, with 7 bases identical to TRBD2. J lost 5 bases, V lost 5 bases, and 20 bases had no gene match. Looked up from germline, CDR1 is SGHTA and CDR2 is FQGNSA. This CDR3 has 18 residues. The CDR3 sequence: CASSVQRSGISGGETQYF. The DNA of the CDR3 is TGTGCCAGCAGCGTGCAACGCTCCGGGATATCCGGGGGGGAGACCCAGTACTTC.

The gene calls are TRBV6-5 and TRBJ1-2; D perhaps matches TRBD1 (6 bases). Germline CDR1 is MNHEY and CDR2 is SVGAGI. Trimming left V 6 bases short and J 1 base short, with 9 bases between. The CDR3 loop spans 13 amino acids. The DNA for the CDR3 is TGTGCCAGCAGCCGACAGGTTAACTATGGCTACACCTTC. It encodes CASSRQVNYGYTF.

J is TRBJ1-2 and V is TRBV12-3 or TRBV12-4; weak D call: TRBD1 (5 bases). Trimming took 5 bases from V and 2 from J, leaving 9 bases between them. This CDR3 has 13 residues. CDR3 in amino acids: CASSVRQNYGYTF. CDR3 DNA sequence: TGTGCCAGCAGTGTTCGACAGAACTATGGCTACACCTTC.

The rearrangement uses TRBV3-1 (or the pseudogene TRBV3-2) and TRBJ2-2, with TRBD1 matching over 9 bases. V lost 2 bases and J lost 5; bases outside the gene matches: 3. This CDR3 has 15 residues. The germline CDR1 and CDR2 sequences are LGHDT and YNNKEL (reference sequence). The CDR3 protein is CASSQTGGGTGELFF. CDR3 bases: TGTGCCAGCAGCCAAACAGGGGGCGGAACCGGGGAGCTGTTTTTT.

This clone has just a few counts. The rearrangement uses TRBV5-1 and TRBJ1-3; D not resolved. Germline V gene lookup returns CDR1 SGHRS and CDR2 YFSETQ. Trimming took 6 bases from V and 7 from J, leaving 14 bases between them. This CDR3 contains 13 residues. In DNA form, the CDR3 reads TGCGCCAGCACCGAGCCTGGGAGTAACACCATATATTTT. Its protein is CASTEPGSNTIYF.

In its sample, this clone was seen once. This chain uses TRBV12-5 with TRBJ1-2, with TRBD1 identical over 8 bases. CDR3 length equals 14 residues. CDR1 is LGHNT, CDR2 FRNRAP, per germline. V gave up 0 bases and J gave up 8 bases; unmatched junction bases: 5. CDR3 sequence (DNA): TGTGCTAGTGGTTTGGTCCCAGGGGGCCGGGGCTACACCTTC. The encoded protein is CASGLVPGGRGYTF.

The V call is TRBV9, the J call TRBJ1-2; D remains unclear. CDR1 is SGDLS and CDR2 is YYNGEE in the germline V gene. V was cut by 0 bases and J by 2 bases, with 14 bases left in between. The CDR3 consists of 16 residues. CDR3 sequence reads: CASSVGFSGSNYGYTF. CDR3 bases: TGTGCCAGCAGCGTAGGATTTTCGGGGTCCAACTATGGCTACACCTTC.

The chain has TRBV14 and TRBJ1-6, with 7 bases matching TRBD1. Germline CDR1 reads SGHDN; CDR2 reads FVKESK. The CDR3 consists of 17 residues. V shed 4 bases, J shed 0 bases, and the junction held 6 bases outside the gene matches. CDR3 region: CASSRGQASSYNSPLHF. The CDR3 DNA is TGTGCCAGCAGCCGAGGACAGGCGAGCTCCTATAATTCACCCCTCCACTTT.

The chain carries TRBV30 and TRBJ1-6; 7 bases agree with TRBD1. Germline V gene lookup returns CDR1 GTSNPN and CDR2 SVGIG (reference sequence). The CDR3 runs 14 residues. Losses at the gene ends were 0 bases for V and 10 bases for J; bases not matched to a gene: 6. This CDR3 reads CAWSVDRVGSPLHF. The CDR3 nucleotides are TGTGCCTGGAGTGTTGACAGGGTCGGATCACCCCTCCACTTT.

The genes are TRBV18 and TRBJ1-4; D call uncertain. Trimming cost V 0 bases and J 5 bases, with 13 bases left between them. CDR1 is KGHSH and CDR2 is LQKENI in the germline V gene. The CDR3 has 16 residues. The CDR3 sequence is CASSPPNSLKNEKLFF. DNA of the CDR3: TGTGCCAGCTCACCACCCAACTCCCTCAAGAATGAAAAACTGTTTTTT.

The chain carries TRBV5-5 and TRBJ2-7, with 9 bases aligning to TRBD1. From germline, CDR1 is SGHKS and CDR2 YYEKEE (reference sequence). This CDR3 is 16 amino acids long. V lost 4 bases and J lost 0; bases outside the gene matches: 8. The CDR3 sequence: CASSQAGTGISYEQYF. CDR3 in DNA: TGTGCCAGCAGCCAGGCCGGGACAGGGATCTCCTACGAGCAGTACTTC.

The rearrangement uses TRBV7-9 and TRBJ2-6, with D uncertain. This CDR3 spans 16 amino acids. V was pared by 0 bases and J by 0 bases, with 6 bases between. Germline assignment: CDR1 SEHNR and CDR2 FQNEAQ (reference sequence). CDR3 sequence reads: CASSLAAVSGANVLTF. The CDR3 DNA reads TGTGCCAGCAGCTTAGCGGCAGTCTCTGGGGCCAACGTCCTGACTTTC.

V and J are TRBV11-2 and TRBJ1-2; TRBD1 aligns across 11 bases. The CDR3 loop spans 18 amino acids. The ends lost 0 bases at V and 3 bases at J; junction bases unmatched: 9. Germline CDR1 and CDR2: SGHAT and FQNNGV. In DNA form, the CDR3 reads TGTGCCAGCAGCTTAGAGGGGATTGGACAGGGGGCTTACTATGGCTACACCTTC. This sequence encodes CASSLEGIGQGAYYGYTF.